This T cell receptor beta chain was identified in a study of blood T cells in healthy people across ages. Using a J-beta primer mix together with a sample-barcoded 5' primer, a second PCR was run for roughly 6 to 12 cycles. Every single cDNA molecule received a tag from a template-switch adaptor with 12 random nucleotides. TCRdb ran MiXCR on the 5' RACE reads and lists one entry per CDR3 protein. The table shows hundreds of thousands of distinct CDR3 sequences, with 40% to 45% occurring only once. PBMCs, at least 6 million per sample, were isolated. A few counts support this clonotype. CDR1 and CDR2 (germline): GTSNPN, SVGIG (reference sequence). The CDR3 sequence is 12 residues long. V was clipped by 0 bases and J by 4 bases, with 7 bases between them.

The rearrangement links TRBV30 to TRBJ2-7; D gene ambiguous. The sequencing sample was made of blood. The TCR sequence derives from a man older than 75 in good health. This chain's CDR3 is CAWSVSGYEQYF. The CDR3 DNA reads as TGTGCCTGGAGTGTTTCAGGATACGAGCAGTACTTC.